These T cell receptor beta chains were read from a single sample in a study of CD8+CD57+ T cells in acquired aplastic anemia. Via MiXCR, TCRdb re-called the reads, giving one row per CDR3 protein. The table includes about 170,000 distinct CDR3 sequences, roughly 63% detected once. Sequenced sample: sorted CD4+, CD8+, or CD8+CD57+ T cells (not recorded which) from PBMCs. All receptors derive from a human donor in good health. The conserved cysteine and the conserved F or W are not part of the CDR3 here. The D gene is left open where the match is weak.

>TRBV2|TRBD1|TRBJ2-1
ASSSGTGGIRGEQF
>TRBV24-1|NA|TRBJ2-1
ATSYREQF
>TRBV2|NA|TRBJ2-7
ASSDLGGLLLEQY
>TRBV7-9|NA|TRBJ2-2
ASSPPGGNTGELF
>TRBV28|TRBD2|TRBJ2-7
ATGLAGTYEQY
>TRBV4-1|NA|TRBJ1-5
ASSQEGGDQPQH
>TRBV4-1|TRBD1|TRBJ1-6
ASSQEDRVGPLH
>TRBV30|NA|TRBJ2-7
AWSDQQGPY
>TRBV20-1|NA|TRBJ2-7
SARALNAGRSYEQY
>TRBV20-1|TRBD1|TRBJ1-1
SATTGLYTEAF
>TRBV24-1|NA|TRBJ2-1
ATSRGNEQF
>TRBV7-8|NA|TRBJ2-3
ASSLGMPGTDTQY
>TRBV20-1|TRBD2|TRBJ2-5
SARTSVKETQY
>TRBV6-6|TRBD2|TRBJ2-7
ASSYSVAGGLGQY
>TRBV5-1|NA|TRBJ2-2
ASSPGWNTGELF
>TRBV7-9|NA|TRBJ1-2
ASSLVGGLHGYT
>TRBV3-1|NA|TRBJ2-4
ASSQEEGLAKNIQY
>TRBV2|NA|TRBJ1-1
ASRTRIVSTEAF
>TRBV24-1|NA|TRBJ2-1
ATSGRGQTPLAYNEQF
>TRBV7-9|NA|TRBJ2-5
ASSLKLGETQY
>TRBV4-1|NA|TRBJ1-4
ASSQERGNINEKLF
>TRBV7-3|TRBD1|TRBJ2-7
ASSSGQGNYEQY
>TRBV7-7|NA|TRBJ2-5
ASSLLSPPTQY
>TRBV15|NA|TRBJ1-3
ATSEQSQIGNTIY
>TRBV7-8|TRBD2|TRBJ2-7
ASSFGGGGYEQY
>TRBV7-2|NA|TRBJ2-1
ASSLAFSGTYNEQF
>TRBV2|NA|TRBJ2-2
ASSEGSSGELF
>TRBV7-9|NA|TRBJ2-7
ASSKEAGGSYEQY
>TRBV19|NA|TRBJ2-3
ASSVGGDRTDTQY
>TRBV12-3/TRBV12-4|NA|TRBJ2-5
ASSFRLSETQY
>TRBV4-2|NA|TRBJ2-7
ASSQDVSGSSYEQY
>TRBV2|TRBD1|TRBJ1-2
ASSTGGNYGYT
>TRBV20-1|NA|TRBJ1-2
SARSVGSYGYT
>TRBV25-1|TRBD1|TRBJ1-3
ASSLGTGESNTIY
>TRBV3-1|NA|TRBJ1-2
ASSHSEGAGRAGYT
>TRBV4-3|NA|TRBJ1-2
ASSQDGNRLNGYT
>TRBV7-2|NA|TRBJ2-7
ASGKGPDTYEQY
>TRBV2|NA|TRBJ2-5
ASSFRFSLEGTQY
>TRBV6-1|NA|TRBJ1-6
ASSEIDIPSPLH
>TRBV7-8|NA|TRBJ1-1
ASTREGARNTEAF
>TRBV4-3|NA|TRBJ2-1
ASKLVLEDSYNEQF